This TCR beta chain was sequenced in a study of cytomegalovirus exposure and HLA in healthy donors. Study outcomes and limitations: The authors listed 164 TCR beta chains as cytomegalovirus-associated. First-cohort TCR clusters tended to co-occur in the approximately 130 validation repertoires, a later analysis found.

Germline V gene lookup returns CDR1 ENHRY and CDR2 SYGVKD. Trimming took 4 bases from V and 7 from J, leaving 16 bases between them. CDR3 length: 15 residues. Clones were read by immunoSEQ multiplex PCR, and TCRdb kept only the in-frame ones, dropping some. The sample shows around 250,000 clones, roughly 88% of them seen only once. A remark on this clone: No antigen is known for it.

The TCR sequence derives from a woman younger than 45 in good health and CMV-seronegative. The rearrangement links TRBV10-3 to TRBJ1-4; D not certain. The sample taken for sequencing was PBMCs. CDR3 protein: CAISARGIGPEKLFF. The CDR3 DNA reads as TGTGCCATCAGTGCCCGAGGAATTGGTCCTGAAAAACTGTTTTTT.